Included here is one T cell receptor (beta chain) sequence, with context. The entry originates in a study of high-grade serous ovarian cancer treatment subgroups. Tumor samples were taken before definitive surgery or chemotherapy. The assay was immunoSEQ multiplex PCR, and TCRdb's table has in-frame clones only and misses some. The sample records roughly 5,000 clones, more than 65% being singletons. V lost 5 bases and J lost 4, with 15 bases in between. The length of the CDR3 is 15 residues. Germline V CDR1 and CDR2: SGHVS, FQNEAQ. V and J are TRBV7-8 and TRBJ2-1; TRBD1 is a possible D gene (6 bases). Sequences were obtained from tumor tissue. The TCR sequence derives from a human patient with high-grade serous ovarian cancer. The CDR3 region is CASSPQQGAYNEQFF. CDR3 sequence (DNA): TGTGCCAGCAGCCCTCAACAGGGAGCTTACAATGAGCAGTTCTTC.